The present T cell receptor (beta chain) was sequenced within a study of T cells expressing NK-cell markers (dated by TCRdb to about 2020). For the study in its entirety: About eight donors provided sorted CD3+CD56+NKG2C+, CD3+CD56+NKG2C- and CD3+CD56-NKG2C+ T-cell subsets, whose TCR beta-chain repertoires were profiled. Sequencing of the libraries produced 2 x 150 bp reads on Illumina HiSeq 2000/2500, MiSeq or NextSeq. Among the eight sequenced donors, seven were HCMV-seropositive and one was HCMV-seronegative. Randomly selected healthy volunteers, three men and five women, were used as the eight sequenced donors. General study outcomes and caveats: In roughly 6 donors, the dominant CD3+CD56+NKG2C+ clonotypes ranked among the top 10 CD8+ clonotypes, making up about 1.0-8% of CD8+ T cells. Those dominant clonotypes were again the most abundant among CD3+CD56-NKG2C+ cells in a few donors, at about 25-60.1%. Whether the expanded NKG2C-expressing T cell clones were specific for HCMV antigens was left unclear.

The CDR3 covers 11 residues, taking in both the cysteine and the phenylalanine. Only the protein is on record. The germline V gene (reference sequence) specifies DFQATT as CDR1 and SNEGSKA as CDR2. Instrument used: Illumina HiSeq 2000. TCR beta cDNA libraries were made by 5'RACE template switching that added a universal primer site and unique molecular identifiers. Synthesis of cDNA was primed from the TCR beta constant segment and was followed by two consecutive PCR amplification steps. Per the authors' processing: MIGEC handled demultiplexing of the reads and grouping by UMI, while MiTCR was used to assemble and quantify clonotypes. To exclude erroneous sequences, any TCR cDNA sequence not supported by at least two reads was discarded. The tcR package was used for downstream repertoire analysis, with clonotypes matched between fractions based on CDR3 nucleotide sequence plus V segment. Antigen specificity was annotated against VDJdb with VDJmatch, allowing one amino acid substitution in CDR3. The reads, reprocessed by TCRdb, yield one row per CDR3 protein sequence and no DNA. V and J calls and clone size were set by TCRdb, not the authors. The sample has some 440,000 distinct CDR3 sequences on record. Approximately 1.4% of the sample rests with the top ten.

To determine HCMV serostatus, a commercial ELISA kit was used to detect HCMV-specific IgG in serum. Ficoll density gradient centrifugation was used to isolate peripheral blood mononuclear cells from blood. Concerning this clonotype: Its antigen is currently not known.

Sequencing was performed on blood T cells: a sorted CD56 or NKG2C T cell subset, CD4+ or CD8+ T cells, or bulk PBMC T cells (not recorded which). The receptor chain draws on TRBV20-1 and TRBJ1-1. This receptor was identified in a woman between 45 and 60 years old in good health. Donor details come from another sample of the same person, matched by shared clones. The CDR3 protein: CSASTQYEAFF.